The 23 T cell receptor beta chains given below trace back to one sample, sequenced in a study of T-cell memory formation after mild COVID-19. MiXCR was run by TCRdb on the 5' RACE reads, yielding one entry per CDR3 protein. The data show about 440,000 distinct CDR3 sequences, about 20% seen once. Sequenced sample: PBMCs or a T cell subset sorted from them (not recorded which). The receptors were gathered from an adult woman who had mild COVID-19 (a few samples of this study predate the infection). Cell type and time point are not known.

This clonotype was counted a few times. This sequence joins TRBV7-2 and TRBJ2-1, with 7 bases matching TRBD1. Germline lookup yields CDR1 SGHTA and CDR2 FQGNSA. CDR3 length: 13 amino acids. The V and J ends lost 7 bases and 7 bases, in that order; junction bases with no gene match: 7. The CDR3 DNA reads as TGTGCCAGCAAGAGGGACAGTGGAAATGAGCAGTTCTTC. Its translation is CASKRDSGNEQFF.

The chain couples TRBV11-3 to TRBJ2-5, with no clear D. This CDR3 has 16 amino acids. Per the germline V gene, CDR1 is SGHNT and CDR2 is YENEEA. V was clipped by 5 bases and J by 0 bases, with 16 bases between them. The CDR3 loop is CASSPPTGVYQETQYF. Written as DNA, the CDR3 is TGTGCCAGCAGCCCCCCAACGGGCGTATACCAAGAGACCCAGTACTTC.

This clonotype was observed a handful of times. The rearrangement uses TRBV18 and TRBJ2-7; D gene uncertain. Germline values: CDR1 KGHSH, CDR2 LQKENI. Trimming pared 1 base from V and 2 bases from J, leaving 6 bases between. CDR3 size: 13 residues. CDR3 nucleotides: TGTGCCAGCTCACCACAGGAAACCTACGAGCAGTACTTC. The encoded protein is CASSPQETYEQYF.

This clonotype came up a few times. The CDR3 bases are TGTGCCAGCAGCCTGAGCGGGGGGATCGACATTGAGCAGTTCTTC. Its protein product is CASSLSGGIDIEQFF. This chain joins TRBV7-8 and TRBJ2-1; 9 nucleotides match TRBD2. The germline V gene encodes CDR1 SGHVS and CDR2 FQNEAQ. This CDR3 has 15 residues. J gave up 9 bases and V 5 bases, and 11 bases lay outside the gene matches.

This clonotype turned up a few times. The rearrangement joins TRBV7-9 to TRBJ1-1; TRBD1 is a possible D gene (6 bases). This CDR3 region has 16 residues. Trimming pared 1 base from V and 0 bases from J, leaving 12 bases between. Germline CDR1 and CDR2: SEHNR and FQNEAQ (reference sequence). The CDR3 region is CASSLGGRLMNTEAFF. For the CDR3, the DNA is TGTGCCAGCAGCTTAGGGGGGCGGCTAATGAACACTGAAGCTTTCTTT.

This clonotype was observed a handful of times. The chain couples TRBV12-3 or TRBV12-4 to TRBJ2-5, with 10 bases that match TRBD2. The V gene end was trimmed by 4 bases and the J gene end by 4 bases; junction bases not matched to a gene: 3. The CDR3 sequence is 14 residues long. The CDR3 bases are TGTGCCAGCAGTTCTAGCGGGGGAAGAGAGACCCAGTACTTC. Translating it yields CASSSSGGRETQYF.

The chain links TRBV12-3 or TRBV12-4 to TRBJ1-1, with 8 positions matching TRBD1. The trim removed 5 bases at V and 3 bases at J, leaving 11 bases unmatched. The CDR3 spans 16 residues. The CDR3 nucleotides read TGTGCCAGCAGTCCCCCCAAGCAGGGGGCTTACACTGAAGCTTTCTTT. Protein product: CASSPPKQGAYTEAFF.

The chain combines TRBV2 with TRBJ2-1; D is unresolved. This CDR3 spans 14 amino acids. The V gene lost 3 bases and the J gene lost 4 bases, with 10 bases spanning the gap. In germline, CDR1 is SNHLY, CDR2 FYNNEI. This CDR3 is CASSELTPYNEQFF. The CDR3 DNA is TGTGCCAGCAGTGAGCTGACACCTTACAATGAGCAGTTCTTC.

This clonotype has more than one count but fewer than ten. The CDR3 DNA reads as TGCAGCGCCCGTCCCGGGGGGCCCTTCAATGAGCAGTTCTTC. Translating it yields CSARPGGPFNEQFF. The V and J genes are TRBV29-1 and TRBJ2-1; possibly TRBD2 for D (7 bases). The germline V and J ends were trimmed by 7 bases and 6 bases, with 19 bases remaining between them. Per germline, CDR1 SQVTM and CDR2 ANQGSEA. CDR3 length: 14 residues.

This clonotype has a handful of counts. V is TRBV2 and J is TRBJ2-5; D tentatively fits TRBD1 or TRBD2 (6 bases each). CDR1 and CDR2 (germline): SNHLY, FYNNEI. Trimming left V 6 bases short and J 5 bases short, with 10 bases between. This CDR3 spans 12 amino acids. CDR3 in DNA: TGTGCCAGCAGGAGGGGGGAGGAGACCCAGTACTTC. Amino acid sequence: CASRRGEETQYF.

CDR3 in DNA: TGTGCCAGCAGCTTAACTACCGCAAGAGAGACCCAGTACTTC. Its translation is CASSLTTARETQYF. The chain couples TRBV7-8 to TRBJ2-5; unclear D gene. Germline-derived CDR1 and CDR2 are SGHVS and FQNEAQ. V was shortened by 2 bases and J by 4 bases, with 11 bases between the two germline ends. The CDR3 totals 14 residues.

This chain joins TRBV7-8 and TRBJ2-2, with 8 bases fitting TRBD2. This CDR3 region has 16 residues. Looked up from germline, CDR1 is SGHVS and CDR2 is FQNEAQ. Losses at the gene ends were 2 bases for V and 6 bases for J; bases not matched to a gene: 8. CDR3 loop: CASSLSAAGVPGELFF. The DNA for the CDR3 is TGTGCCAGCAGCTTATCTGCAGCGGGAGTCCCCGGGGAGCTGTTTTTT.

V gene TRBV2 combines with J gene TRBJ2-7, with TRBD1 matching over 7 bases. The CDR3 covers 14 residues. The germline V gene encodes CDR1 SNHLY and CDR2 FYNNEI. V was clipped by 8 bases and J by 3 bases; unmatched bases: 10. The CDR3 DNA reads TGTGCCAGCCAAGACAGGGTTGTCTTCTACGAGCAGTACTTC. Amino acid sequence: CASQDRVVFYEQYF.

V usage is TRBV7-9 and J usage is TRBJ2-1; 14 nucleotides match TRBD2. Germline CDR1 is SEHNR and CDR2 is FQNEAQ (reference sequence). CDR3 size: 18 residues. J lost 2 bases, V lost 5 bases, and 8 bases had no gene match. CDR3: CASSPTTSGRAPYNEQFF. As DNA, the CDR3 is TGTGCCAGCAGCCCTACGACTAGCGGGAGGGCCCCCTACAATGAGCAGTTCTTC. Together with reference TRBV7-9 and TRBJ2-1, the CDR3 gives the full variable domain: DTGVSQNPRHKITKRGQNVTFRCDPISEHNRLYWYRQTLGQGPEFLTYFQNEAQLEKSRLLSDRFSAERPKGSFSTLEIQRTEQGDSAMYLCASSPTTSGRAPYNEQFFGPGTRLTVL.

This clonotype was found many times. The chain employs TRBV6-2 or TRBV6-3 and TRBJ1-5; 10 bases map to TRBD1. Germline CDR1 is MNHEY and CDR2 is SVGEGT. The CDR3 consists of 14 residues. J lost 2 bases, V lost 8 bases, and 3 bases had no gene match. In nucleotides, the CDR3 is TGTGCCAGCTCCGGGACAGGGGGCAATCAGCCCCAGCATTTT. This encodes CASSGTGGNQPQHF.

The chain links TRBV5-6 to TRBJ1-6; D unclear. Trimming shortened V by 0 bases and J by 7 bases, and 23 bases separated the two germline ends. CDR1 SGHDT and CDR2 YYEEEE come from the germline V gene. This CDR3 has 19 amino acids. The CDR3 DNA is TGTGCCAGCAGCTTGGCCCCAGCTGGGATCACGGCGGGCAATTCACCCCTCCACTTT. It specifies CASSLAPAGITAGNSPLHF.

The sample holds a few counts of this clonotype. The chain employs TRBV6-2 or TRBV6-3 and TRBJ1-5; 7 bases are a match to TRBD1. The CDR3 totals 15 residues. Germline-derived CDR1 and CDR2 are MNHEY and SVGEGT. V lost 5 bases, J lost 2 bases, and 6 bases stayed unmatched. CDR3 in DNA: TGTGCCAGCAGTCGACAGGGCCGAGGCAATCAGCCCCAGCATTTT. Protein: CASSRQGRGNQPQHF.

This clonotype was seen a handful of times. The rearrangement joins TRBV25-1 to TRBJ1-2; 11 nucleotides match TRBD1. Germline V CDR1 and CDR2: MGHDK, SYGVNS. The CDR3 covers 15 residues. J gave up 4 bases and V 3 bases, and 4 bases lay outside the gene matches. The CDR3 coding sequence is TGTGCCAGCAGTGATCCCGGGACAGGGGGCTATGGCTACACCTTC. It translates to CASSDPGTGGYGYTF.

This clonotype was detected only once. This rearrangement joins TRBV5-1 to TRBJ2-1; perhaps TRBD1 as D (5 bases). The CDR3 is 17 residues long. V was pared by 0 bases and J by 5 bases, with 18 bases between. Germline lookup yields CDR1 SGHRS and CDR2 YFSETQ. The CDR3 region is CASSLGRQIFGHNEQFF. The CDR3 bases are TGCGCCAGCAGCTTGGGCCGACAGATATTTGGCCACAATGAGCAGTTCTTC. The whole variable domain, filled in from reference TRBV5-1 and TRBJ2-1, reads KAGVTQTPRYLIKTRGQQVTLSCSPISGHRSVSWYQQTPGQGLQFLFEYFSETQRNKGNFPGRFSGRQFSNSRSEMNVSTLELGDSALYLCASSLGRQIFGHNEQFFGPGTRLTVL.

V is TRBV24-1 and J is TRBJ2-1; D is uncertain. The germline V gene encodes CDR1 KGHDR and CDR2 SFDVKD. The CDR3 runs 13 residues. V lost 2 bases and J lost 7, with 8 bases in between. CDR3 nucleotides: TGTGCCACCAGTGATTCAGTCCATAATGAGCAGTTCTTC. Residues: CATSDSVHNEQFF.

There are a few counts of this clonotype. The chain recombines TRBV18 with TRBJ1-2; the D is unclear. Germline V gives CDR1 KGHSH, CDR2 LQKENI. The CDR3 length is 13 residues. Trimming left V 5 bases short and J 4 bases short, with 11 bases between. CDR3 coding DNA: TGTGCCAGCTCAACGAACTCGCCCTATGGCTACACCTTC. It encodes CASSTNSPYGYTF.

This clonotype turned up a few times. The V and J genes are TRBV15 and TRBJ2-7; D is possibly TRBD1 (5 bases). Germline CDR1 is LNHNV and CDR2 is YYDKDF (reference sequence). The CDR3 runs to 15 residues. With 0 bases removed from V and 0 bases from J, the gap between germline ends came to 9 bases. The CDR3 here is CATSRDRALSYEQYF. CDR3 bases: TGTGCCACCAGCAGAGACAGGGCCCTCTCCTACGAGCAGTACTTC.

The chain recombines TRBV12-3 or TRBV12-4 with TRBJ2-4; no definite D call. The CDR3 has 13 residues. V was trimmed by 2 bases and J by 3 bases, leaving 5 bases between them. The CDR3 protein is CASSLSGKNIQYF. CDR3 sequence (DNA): TGTGCCAGCAGTTTATCGGGCAAAAACATTCAGTACTTC.